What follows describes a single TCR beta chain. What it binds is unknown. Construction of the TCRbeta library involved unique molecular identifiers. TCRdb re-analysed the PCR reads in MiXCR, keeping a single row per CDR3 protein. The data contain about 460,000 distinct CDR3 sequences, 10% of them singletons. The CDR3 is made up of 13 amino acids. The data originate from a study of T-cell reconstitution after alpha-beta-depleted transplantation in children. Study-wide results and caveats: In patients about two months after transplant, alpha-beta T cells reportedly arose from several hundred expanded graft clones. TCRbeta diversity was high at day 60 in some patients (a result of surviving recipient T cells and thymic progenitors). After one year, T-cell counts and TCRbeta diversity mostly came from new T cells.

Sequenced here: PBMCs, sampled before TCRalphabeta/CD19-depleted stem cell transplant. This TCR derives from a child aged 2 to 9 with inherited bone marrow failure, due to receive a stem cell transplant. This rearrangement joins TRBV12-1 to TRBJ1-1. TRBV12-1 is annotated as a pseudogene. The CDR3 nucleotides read TGTGCCAGCAGCTTTGTGGAAGCAGTCGAAGCTTTCTTT. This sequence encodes CASSFVEAVEAFF.